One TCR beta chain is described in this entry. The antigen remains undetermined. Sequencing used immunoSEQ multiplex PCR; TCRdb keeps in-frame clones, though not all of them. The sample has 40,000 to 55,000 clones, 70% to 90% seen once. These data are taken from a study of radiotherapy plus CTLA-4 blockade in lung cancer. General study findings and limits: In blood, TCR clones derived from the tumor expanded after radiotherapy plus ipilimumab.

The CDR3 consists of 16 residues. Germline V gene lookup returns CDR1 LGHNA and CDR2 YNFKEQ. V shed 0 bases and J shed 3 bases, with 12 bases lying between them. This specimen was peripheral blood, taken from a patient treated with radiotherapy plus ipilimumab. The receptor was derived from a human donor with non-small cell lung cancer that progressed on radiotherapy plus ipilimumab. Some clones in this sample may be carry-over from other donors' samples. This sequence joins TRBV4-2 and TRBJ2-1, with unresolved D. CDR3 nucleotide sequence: TGTGCCAGCAGCCAAGATTTCGCAGGCCGCTACAATGAGCAGTTCTTC. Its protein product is CASSQDFAGRYNEQFF.